The 16 T cell receptor beta chains listed next were all sequenced from one sample in a study of regulatory T cells in long-lasting Graves disease. Sequencing libraries for TCR beta were prepared with iRepertoire HTBI primers and Arm-PCR of CDR3 regions. In TCRdb, the multiplex PCR reads were re-called with MiXCR into one record per CDR3 protein. The table records some 450,000 distinct CDR3 sequences, around 22% of them present only once. Time point described: persistent/refractory GD, antithyroid drugs over 5 years with positive TRAb. RNA from PBMCs was the source of the TCR library. The input for sequencing was peripheral blood mononuclear cells (PBMCs), taken when the disease was refractory, from a patient treated with antithyroid drugs. All receptors come from a female donor with Graves disease.

The chain has TRBV29-1 and TRBJ2-3; a weak D match, TRBD2 (6 bases). Germline CDR1 SQVTM, CDR2 ANQGSEA. The CDR3 has 12 residues. V lost 6 bases and J lost 2, with 9 bases in between. The CDR3: CSVADYTDTQYF. In DNA, the CDR3 is TGCAGCGTCGCGGACTACACAGATACGCAGTATTTT.

This clonotype was counted only a few times. The J gene is TRBJ1-2, the V gene TRBV28; 9 bases line up with TRBD1. The V and J ends lost 4 bases and 7 bases, in that order; junction bases with no gene match: 13. Germline loops: CDR1 MDHEN, CDR2 SYDVKM. The CDR3 is 16 residues long. As DNA, the CDR3 is TGTGCCAGCAGTTCTCTAGGGACAGGGACAGAGGGTGGCTACACCTTC. This sequence encodes CASSSLGTGTEGGYTF.

This clonotype showed up just a few times. The rearrangement links TRBV11-2 to TRBJ2-1; 7 nucleotides line up with TRBD2. The CDR3 extends over 16 amino acids. J gave up 6 bases and V 6 bases, and 14 bases lay outside the gene matches. Germline V gene sequence: CDR1 SGHAT, CDR2 FQNNGV. This CDR3 is CASSSPGLPFFNEQFF. DNA of the CDR3: TGTGCCAGCAGTTCCCCGGGACTACCTTTTTTCAATGAGCAGTTCTTC.

This clonotype was found a few times. This chain links TRBV11-1 with TRBJ2-2; D might be TRBD2 (6 bases). This CDR3 spans 16 amino acids. Trimming shortened V by 2 bases and J by 2 bases, and 12 bases separated the two germline ends. Germline CDR1 reads SGHAT; CDR2 reads FQDESV (reference sequence). For the CDR3, the DNA is TGTGCCAGCAGCTTAAGGAACGGACTAAACACCGGGGAGCTGTTTTTT. Translation gives CASSLRNGLNTGELFF.

This clonotype was observed many times. This chain connects TRBV28 to TRBJ2-7; 10 positions agree with TRBD2. J was trimmed by 3 bases and V by 2 bases; bases with no gene match: 13. Germline assignment: CDR1 MDHEN and CDR2 SYDVKM. This CDR3 has 18 residues. CDR3: CASSLGLAEGPDHYEQYF. The CDR3 DNA is TGTGCCAGCAGTTTAGGACTAGCGGAAGGCCCTGATCACTACGAGCAGTACTTC.

This clonotype has only a few counts. The rearrangement links TRBV4-1 to TRBJ1-2; the D is unclear. The V end lost 2 bases, the J end lost 10 bases, and 14 bases lay between the germline ends. The CDR3 loop spans 13 amino acids. Per the germline V gene, CDR1 is MGHRA and CDR2 is YSYEKL. The CDR3 loop is CASSQHPSEDYTF. The CDR3 bases are TGCGCCAGCAGCCAACACCCCAGTGAGGACTACACCTTC.

This clonotype has a handful of counts. CDR3 in amino acids: CAISEGGAGIYEQYF. In DNA, the CDR3 is TGTGCCATCAGTGAGGGGGGGGCGGGGATCTACGAGCAGTACTTC. V is TRBV10-3 and J is TRBJ2-7, with a tentative D call TRBD2 (7 bases). Germline-derived CDR1 and CDR2 are ENHRY and SYGVKD. The CDR3 contains 15 residues. V was cut by 2 bases and J by 3 bases, with 14 bases left in between.

Comment on this clonotype: This may come from a read error, since a much larger clone is one base off. The chain links TRBV2 to TRBJ1-2, with a possible D match to TRBD1 (5 bases). Germline V gives CDR1 SNHLY, CDR2 FYNNEI. V was pared by 0 bases and J by 9 bases, with 14 bases between. The CDR3 contains 14 residues. For the CDR3, the DNA is TGTGCCAGCAGTGAAGCGGAGGGACCCCGTAGCTACACCTTC. Protein sequence: CASSEAEGPRSYTF.

This clonotype showed up just a few times. V gene TRBV6-1 combines with J gene TRBJ2-6, with a weak D call TRBD2 (6 bases). This CDR3 is built from 18 residues. Germline V gives CDR1 MNHNS, CDR2 SASEGT. The V end lost 6 bases, the J end lost 0 bases, and 18 bases lay between the germline ends. CDR3 in DNA: TGTGCCAGCAGCAGAAAGGCGGGACGGGCCTCTGGGGCCAACGTCCTGACTTTC. Protein sequence: CASSRKAGRASGANVLTF.

This clonotype has more than one count but fewer than ten. The CDR3 loop reads CASSPAGQDTEAFF. As DNA, the CDR3 is TGTGCCAGCTCACCGGCCGGGCAGGACACTGAAGCTTTCTTT. This chain joins TRBV18 and TRBJ1-1, with D hard to call. Trimming removed 3 bases from V and 3 bases from J, with 11 bases in between. Looked up from germline, CDR1 is KGHSH and CDR2 is LQKENI. This CDR3 is built from 14 residues.

This clonotype was seen a few times. This chain links TRBV7-2 with TRBJ2-2, with D perhaps TRBD1 or TRBD2 (5 bases each). The CDR3 is made up of 14 amino acids. Germline lookup yields CDR1 SGHTA and CDR2 FQGNSA. V was clipped by 8 bases and J by 6 bases, with 16 bases between them. The CDR3 coding sequence is TGTGCCAGCCACCGGGGCGGCTATTCCGGGGAGCTGTTTTTT. Its translation: CASHRGGYSGELFF.

This clonotype has a handful of counts. The chain recombines TRBV5-1 with TRBJ2-3; 9 positions match TRBD1. CDR1 SGHRS and CDR2 YFSETQ come from the germline V gene. V was clipped by 4 bases and J by 2 bases; unmatched bases: 5. CDR3 size: 15 residues. The DNA of the CDR3 is TGCGCCAGCAGCACCTGGACAGGGGACACAGATACGCAGTATTTT. It translates to CASSTWTGDTDTQYF.

V gene TRBV5-6 combines with J gene TRBJ2-7; a weak D match, TRBD1 (6 bases). CDR1 is SGHDT and CDR2 is YYEEEE in the germline V gene. Trimming removed 4 bases from V and 3 bases from J, with 17 bases in between. This CDR3 comprises 15 residues. The DNA of the CDR3 is TGTGCCAGCAGCAATTCGATTCGGACAGTCTACGAGCAGTACTTC. It yields the protein CASSNSIRTVYEQYF.

This chain links TRBV6-1 with TRBJ1-1; a weak D match, TRBD1 (5 bases). With 5 bases removed from V and 10 bases from J, the gap between germline ends came to 20 bases. From germline, CDR1 is MNHNS and CDR2 SASEGT. The CDR3 loop spans 14 amino acids. CDR3 in amino acids: CASSPGPWSRRAFF. CDR3 DNA: TGTGCCAGCAGTCCGGGACCGTGGTCTCGTCGAGCTTTCTTT.

This clonotype was seen many times. The V call is TRBV12-3 or TRBV12-4, the J call TRBJ1-2, with 9 positions matching TRBD1. Trimming at V came to 5 bases and at J to 2 bases, leaving 9 bases not matched to a gene. This CDR3 comprises 16 residues. CDR3 coding DNA: TGTGCCAGCAGTCTCCCCTCCGGGACAGGGAACTATGGCTACACCTTC. Its protein product is CASSLPSGTGNYGYTF.

This clonotype was found a few times. J is TRBJ2-7 and V is TRBV27, with 7 bases aligning to TRBD1. CDR1 MNHEY and CDR2 SMNVEV come from the germline V gene (reference sequence). Trimming cost V 10 bases and J 2 bases; bases outside gene matches: 5. This CDR3 is 12 amino acids long. Written as DNA, the CDR3 is TGTGCCAATTTGACAGGGCCCTACGAGCAGTACTTC. Translated: CANLTGPYEQYF.